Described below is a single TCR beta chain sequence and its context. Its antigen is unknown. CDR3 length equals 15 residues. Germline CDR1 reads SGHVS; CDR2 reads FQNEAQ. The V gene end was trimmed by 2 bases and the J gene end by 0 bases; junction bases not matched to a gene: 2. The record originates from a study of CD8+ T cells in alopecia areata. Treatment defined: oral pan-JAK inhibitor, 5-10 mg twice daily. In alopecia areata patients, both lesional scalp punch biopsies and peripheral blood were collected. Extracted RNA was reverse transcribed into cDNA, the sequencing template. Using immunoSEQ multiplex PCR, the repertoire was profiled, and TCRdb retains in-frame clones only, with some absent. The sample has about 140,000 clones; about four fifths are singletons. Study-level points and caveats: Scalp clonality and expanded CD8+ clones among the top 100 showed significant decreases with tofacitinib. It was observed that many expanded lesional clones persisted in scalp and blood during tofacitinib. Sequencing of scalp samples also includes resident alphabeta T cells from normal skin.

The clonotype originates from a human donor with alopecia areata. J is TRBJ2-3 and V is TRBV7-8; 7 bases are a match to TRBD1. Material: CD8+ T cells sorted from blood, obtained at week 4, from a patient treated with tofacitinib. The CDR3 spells CASSLLGQSTDTQYF. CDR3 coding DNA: TGTGCCAGCAGCTTATTGGGACAGAGCACAGATACGCAGTATTTT.